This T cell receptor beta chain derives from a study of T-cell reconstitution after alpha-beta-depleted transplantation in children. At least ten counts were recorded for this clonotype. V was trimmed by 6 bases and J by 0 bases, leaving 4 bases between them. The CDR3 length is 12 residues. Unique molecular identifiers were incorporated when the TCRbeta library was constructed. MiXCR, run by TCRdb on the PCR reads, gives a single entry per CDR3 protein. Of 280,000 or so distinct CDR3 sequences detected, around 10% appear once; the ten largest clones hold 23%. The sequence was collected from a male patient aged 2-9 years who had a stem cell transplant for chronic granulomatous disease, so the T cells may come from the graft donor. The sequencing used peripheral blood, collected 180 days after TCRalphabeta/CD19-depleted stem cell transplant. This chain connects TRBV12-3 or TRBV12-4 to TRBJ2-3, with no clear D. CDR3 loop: CASSASTDTQYF. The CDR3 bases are TGTGCCAGCAGCGCTAGCACAGATACGCAGTATTTT.